This TCR beta chain was recorded in a study of blood T cell repertoires in COVID-19. The wider study: Sources were T cells, B-cell-depleted T cells, or PBMCs; the material itself was cDNA or gDNA.

Some clones are missing from TCRdb's copy, which holds only in-frame ones; the method was immunoSEQ multiplex PCR. The sample includes about 210,000 clones, about nine tenths seen only once; the top ten take about 1.6%. This clone was seen once. V lost 4 bases to trimming and J lost 4 bases, with 22 bases between them. The CDR3 has 17 residues. Germline lookup yields CDR1 SGDLS and CDR2 YYNGEE. The genes are TRBV9 and TRBJ2-3, with TRBD2 as a possible D gene (6 bases). The material sequenced was peripheral blood. This receptor was identified in a man aged 18 to 30 with active or convalescent COVID-19. CDR3 sequence (DNA): TGTGCCAGCAGCCCCGCCACAGTGGCGGGGAACTCAGATACGCAGTATTTT. It encodes CASSPATVAGNSDTQYF.